This TCR beta chain was found in a study of shared clonotypes between healthy human individuals. Findings and caveats of the study: Sharing across four donors was seen in around 5% of naive CD4 clonotypes.

There were only Caucasian adults among the donors, and all lived in Nashville, Tennessee. The investigators split CD4+ cells into a CD45RA+ naive subset and a CD45RA-negative memory subset. For this clone: Its target is not known.

Measured with immunoSEQ multiplex PCR; TCRdb has only the in-frame clones, and not every one. Of roughly 1,600,000 clones listed, around 98.5% are singletons. The clonotype comes from a man aged 25-40 years in good health. Sequencing used naive CD4+ T cells sorted from blood. Stated subset: CD45RA+ positively selected.

In DNA form, the CDR3 reads TGTGCCAGCAGCTGGACGGATGAGCAGTTCTTC. Its translation: CASSWTDEQFF. The chain combines TRBV5-6 with TRBJ2-1; D gene unclear. Deletions cut 3 bases from V and 8 bases from J, with 6 bases between. The CDR3 sequence is 11 residues long. Germline V gene lookup returns CDR1 SGHDT and CDR2 YYEEEE.